Listed below are T cell receptor beta chains from one sample, sequenced in a study of cytomegalovirus exposure and HLA in healthy donors. Only in-frame clones appear in the TCRdb table, and some are missing; sequencing was by immunoSEQ multiplex PCR. The sample includes approximately 90,000 clones, approximately 80% seen only once; the top ten take 4.5% to 5%. Sequencing was carried out using PBMCs. The receptors here all came from a woman between 40 and 55 years old in good health and CMV-seronegative. Both conserved end residues are part of each CDR3.

CDR3aa	v_gene	j_gene
CASSLGQIDTEAFF	TRBV5-1	TRBJ1-1
CASSQEQGITYEQYF	TRBV4-1	TRBJ2-7
CASSQEEQGGSPLHF	TRBV4-2	TRBJ1-6
CASSKGPTHSEQFF	TRBV21-1	TRBJ2-1
CASSSQGSSYEQYF	TRBV5-1	TRBJ2-7
CASSPGDRGGYTF	TRBV18	TRBJ1-2
CASSYSAPGQGPHDTF	TRBV6-6	TRBJ1-2
CASSLPTSGKEETQYF	TRBV5-8	TRBJ2-5
CASSDRPRGASSGNTIYF	TRBV6-1	TRBJ1-3
CASSEGREWYEKLFF	TRBV6-1	TRBJ1-4
CASSPTQGTAYSPLHF	TRBV28	TRBJ1-6
CASSLGGGYTEAFF	TRBV11-3	TRBJ1-1
CASSSGQLWANTIYF	TRBV7-2	TRBJ1-3
CASRDNSYEQYF	TRBV12-5	TRBJ2-7
CASSPVGWGRGTEAFF	TRBV7-9	TRBJ1-1
CASSPTGVETQYF	TRBV6-1	TRBJ2-5
CASSLQTDIRTDTQYF	TRBV5-1	TRBJ2-3
CASSLDRTGYTF	TRBV6-5	TRBJ1-2
CASSSWDRGSYNEQFF	TRBV27	TRBJ2-1
CSVVNRGYGYTF	TRBV29-1	TRBJ1-2
CARSLVPLPDSLSEKLFF	TRBV7-5	TRBJ1-4
CASSPGGSGTPGYTF	TRBV18	TRBJ1-2
CASSYFTGGNQPQHF	TRBV6-6	TRBJ1-5
CASKQPGDTDTQYF	TRBV19	TRBJ2-3
CASSIGARGIGYTF	TRBV19	TRBJ1-2
CASSPPSGGVDEQFF	TRBV27	TRBJ2-1
CASSLALQVNTGELFF	TRBV5-6	TRBJ2-2
CATKGAGETDTQYF	TRBV15	TRBJ2-3
CASSLNGGSNTGELFF	TRBV7-2	TRBJ2-2
CASEDRTYYEQYF	TRBV12-5	TRBJ2-7
CASSQDQGYGYTF	TRBV4-3	TRBJ1-2
CASSVVRLEQTVSNQPQHF	TRBV9	TRBJ1-5
CASSSQGGYVSPLHF	TRBV9	TRBJ1-6
CASSLQGGSPLHF	TRBV7-7	TRBJ1-6
CASSYGTGIHEQYF	TRBV6-5	TRBJ2-7
CASSLGLGGSSSGNTIYF	TRBV5-1	TRBJ1-3
CASTQLNSGNTIYF	TRBV5-1	TRBJ1-3
CATSGGRNTIYF	TRBV19	TRBJ1-3
CASSELAGGSTQYF	TRBV6-4	TRBJ2-3
CASSPQGGVSPTQAFF	TRBV7-9	TRBJ1-1
CASRNRVGETQYF	TRBV6-5	TRBJ2-5
CASSTSSGGAPIQETQYF	TRBV2	TRBJ2-5
CSAGRLSGDTEAFF	TRBV29-1	TRBJ1-1
CASSETGSPLHF	TRBV6-4	TRBJ1-6
CASSLERTEAFF	TRBV7-9	TRBJ1-1
CASSMTGTVGTEAFF	TRBV9	TRBJ1-1
CASSLDRDTYYGYTF	TRBV11-2	TRBJ1-2
CASSLNPTGFPGELFF	TRBV27	TRBJ2-2
CATTGLTGTQYF	TRBV7-9	TRBJ2-3
CASGLAGNSYEQYF	TRBV5-4	TRBJ2-7
CASSMTSGGARYEQYF	TRBV19	TRBJ2-7
CASRPDRGTNTEAFF	TRBV6-5	TRBJ1-1
CAWSVRQGHTF	TRBV30	TRBJ1-2
CASSPPSGAPYNEQFF	TRBV18	TRBJ2-1
CASSLVSGGAGETQYF	TRBV5-4	TRBJ2-5